This T cell receptor beta chain stems from a study of cytomegalovirus exposure and HLA in healthy donors. J was trimmed by 7 bases and V by 5 bases; bases with no gene match: 12. The germline CDR1 and CDR2 sequences are SGHNT and YENEEA. This CDR3 has 15 residues. This clone was seen more than once but under ten times. Antigen unknown. Sampled while nominally healthy, donors likely had unrecorded immune exposures. The PCR employed 60 Vbeta primers together with 13 Jbeta primers. Produced via immunoSEQ multiplex PCR; TCRdb's table is partial and in-frame only. This sample has some 110,000 clones, with about 79% found just once. General study results and limits: Most TCR sequences proved rare, with some public TCRs found in many donors. A few chains linked to CMV were shown in vitro to be specific for CMV antigens. Some highly shared sequence variants likely arose as a pipeline artifact.

The chain combines TRBV11-3 with TRBJ2-7; TRBD2 agrees at 9 bases. The material sequenced was PBMCs. The clonotype comes from a woman aged 18-29 years in good health and CMV-seropositive. The CDR3 coding sequence is TGTGCCAGCAGCCCCCCGTCAGCGGGAGGTGGGGAGCAGTACTTC. This gives the protein CASSPPSAGGGEQYF. The full variable domain, rest sourced from reference TRBV11-3 and TRBJ2-7, is EAGVVQSPRYKIIEKKQPVAFWCNPISGHNTLYWYLQNLGQGPELLIRYENEEAVDDSQLPKDRFSAERLKGVDSTLKIQPAELGDSAVYLCASSPPSAGGGEQYFGPGTRLTVT.